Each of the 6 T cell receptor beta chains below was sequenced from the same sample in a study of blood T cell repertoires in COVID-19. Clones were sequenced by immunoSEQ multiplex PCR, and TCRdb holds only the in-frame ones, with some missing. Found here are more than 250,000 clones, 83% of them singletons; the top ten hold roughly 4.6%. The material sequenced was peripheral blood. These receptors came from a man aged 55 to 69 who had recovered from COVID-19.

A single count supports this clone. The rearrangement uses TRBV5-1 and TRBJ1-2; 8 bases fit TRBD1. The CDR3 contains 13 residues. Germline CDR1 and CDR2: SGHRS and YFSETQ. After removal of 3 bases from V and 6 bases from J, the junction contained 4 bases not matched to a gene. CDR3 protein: CASSWTGMDGYTF. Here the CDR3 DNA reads TGCGCCAGCAGCTGGACAGGGATGGATGGCTACACCTTC.

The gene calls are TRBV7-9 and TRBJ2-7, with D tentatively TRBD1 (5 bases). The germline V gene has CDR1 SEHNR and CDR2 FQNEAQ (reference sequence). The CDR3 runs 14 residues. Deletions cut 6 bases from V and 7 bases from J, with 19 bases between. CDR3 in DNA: TGTGCCAGCAGTAATAGTCCCATGAAGGGGGAGCAGTACTTC. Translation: CASSNSPMKGEQYF.

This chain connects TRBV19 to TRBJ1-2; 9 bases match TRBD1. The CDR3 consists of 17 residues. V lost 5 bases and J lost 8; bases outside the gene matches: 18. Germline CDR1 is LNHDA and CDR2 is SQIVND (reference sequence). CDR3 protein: CASSAPGTGIFARGYTF. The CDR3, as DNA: TGTGCCAGTAGTGCGCCCGGGACAGGGATCTTCGCGAGGGGCTACACCTTC.

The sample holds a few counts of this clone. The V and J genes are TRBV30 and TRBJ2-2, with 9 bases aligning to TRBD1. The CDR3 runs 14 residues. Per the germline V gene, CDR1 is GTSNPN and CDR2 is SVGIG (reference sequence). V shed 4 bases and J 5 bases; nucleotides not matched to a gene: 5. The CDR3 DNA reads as TGTGCCTGGAAGGGGACAGGGAGGACCGGGGAGCTGTTTTTT. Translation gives CAWKGTGRTGELFF.

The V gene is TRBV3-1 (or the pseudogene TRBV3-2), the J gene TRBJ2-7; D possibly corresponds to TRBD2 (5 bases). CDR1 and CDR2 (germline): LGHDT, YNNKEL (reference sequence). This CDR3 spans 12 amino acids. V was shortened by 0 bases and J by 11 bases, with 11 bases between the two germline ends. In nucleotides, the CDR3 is TGTGCCAGCAGCCAAGATCGGGGTCCGAAGTACTTC. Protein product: CASSQDRGPKYF.

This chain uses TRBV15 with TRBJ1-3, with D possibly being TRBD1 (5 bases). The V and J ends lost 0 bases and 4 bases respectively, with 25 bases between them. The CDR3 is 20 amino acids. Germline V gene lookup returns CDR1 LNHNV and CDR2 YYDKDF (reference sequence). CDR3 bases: TGTGCCACCAGCAGAGATCGGGGGGATGGGGGAGCGCGGACGGGAAACACCATATATTTT. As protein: CATSRDRGDGGARTGNTIYF.